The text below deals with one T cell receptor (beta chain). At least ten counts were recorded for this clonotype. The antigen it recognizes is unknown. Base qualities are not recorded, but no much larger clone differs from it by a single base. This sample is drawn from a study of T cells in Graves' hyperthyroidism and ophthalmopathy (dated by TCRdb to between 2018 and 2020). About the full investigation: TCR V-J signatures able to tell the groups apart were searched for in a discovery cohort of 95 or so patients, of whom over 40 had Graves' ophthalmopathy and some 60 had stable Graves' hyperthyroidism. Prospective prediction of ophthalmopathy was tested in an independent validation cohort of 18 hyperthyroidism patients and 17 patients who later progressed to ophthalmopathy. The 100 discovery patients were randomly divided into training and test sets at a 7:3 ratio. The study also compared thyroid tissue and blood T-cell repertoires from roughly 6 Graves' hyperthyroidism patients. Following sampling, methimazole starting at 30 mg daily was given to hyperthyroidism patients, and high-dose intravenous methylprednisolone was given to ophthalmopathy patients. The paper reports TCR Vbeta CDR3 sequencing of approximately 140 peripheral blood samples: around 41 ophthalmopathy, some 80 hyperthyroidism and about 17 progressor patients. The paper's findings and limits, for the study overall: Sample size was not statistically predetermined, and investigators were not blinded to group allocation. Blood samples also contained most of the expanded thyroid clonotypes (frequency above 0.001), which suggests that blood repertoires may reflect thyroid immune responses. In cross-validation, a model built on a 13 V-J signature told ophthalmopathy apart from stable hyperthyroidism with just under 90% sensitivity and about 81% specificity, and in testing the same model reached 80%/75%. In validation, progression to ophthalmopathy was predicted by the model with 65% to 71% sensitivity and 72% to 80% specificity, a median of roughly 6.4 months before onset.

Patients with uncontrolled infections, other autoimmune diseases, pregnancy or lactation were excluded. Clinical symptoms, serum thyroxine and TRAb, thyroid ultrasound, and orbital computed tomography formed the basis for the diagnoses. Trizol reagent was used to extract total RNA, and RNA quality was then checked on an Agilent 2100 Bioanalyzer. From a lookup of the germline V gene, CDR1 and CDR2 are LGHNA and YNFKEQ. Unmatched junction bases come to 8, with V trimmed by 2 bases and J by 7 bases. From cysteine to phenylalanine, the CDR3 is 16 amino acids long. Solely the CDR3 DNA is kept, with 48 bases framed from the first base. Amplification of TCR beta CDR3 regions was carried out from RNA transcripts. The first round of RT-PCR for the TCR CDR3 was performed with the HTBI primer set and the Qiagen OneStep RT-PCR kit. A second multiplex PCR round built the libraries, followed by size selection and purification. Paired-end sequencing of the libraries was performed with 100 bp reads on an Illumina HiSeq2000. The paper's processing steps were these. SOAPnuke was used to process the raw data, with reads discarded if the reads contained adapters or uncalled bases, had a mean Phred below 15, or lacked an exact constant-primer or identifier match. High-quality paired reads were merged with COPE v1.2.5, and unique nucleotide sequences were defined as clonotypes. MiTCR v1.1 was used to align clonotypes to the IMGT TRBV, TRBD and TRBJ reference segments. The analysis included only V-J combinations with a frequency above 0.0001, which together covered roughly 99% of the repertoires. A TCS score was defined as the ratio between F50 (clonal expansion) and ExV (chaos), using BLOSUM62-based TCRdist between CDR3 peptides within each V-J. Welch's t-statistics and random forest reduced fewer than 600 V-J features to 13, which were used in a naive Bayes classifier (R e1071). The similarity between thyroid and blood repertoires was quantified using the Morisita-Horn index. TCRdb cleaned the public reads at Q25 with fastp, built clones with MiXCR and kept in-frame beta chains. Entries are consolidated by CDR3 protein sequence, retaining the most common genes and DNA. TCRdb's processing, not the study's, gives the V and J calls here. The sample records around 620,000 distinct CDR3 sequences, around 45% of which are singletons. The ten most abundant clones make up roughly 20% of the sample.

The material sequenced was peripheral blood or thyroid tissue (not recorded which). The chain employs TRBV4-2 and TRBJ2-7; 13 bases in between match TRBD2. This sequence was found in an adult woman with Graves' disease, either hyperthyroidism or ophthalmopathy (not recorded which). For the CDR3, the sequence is CASSQQLAGGPVEQYF. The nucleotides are TGTGCCAGCAGCCAACAACTAGCGGGAGGGCCGGTTGAGCAGTACTTC.